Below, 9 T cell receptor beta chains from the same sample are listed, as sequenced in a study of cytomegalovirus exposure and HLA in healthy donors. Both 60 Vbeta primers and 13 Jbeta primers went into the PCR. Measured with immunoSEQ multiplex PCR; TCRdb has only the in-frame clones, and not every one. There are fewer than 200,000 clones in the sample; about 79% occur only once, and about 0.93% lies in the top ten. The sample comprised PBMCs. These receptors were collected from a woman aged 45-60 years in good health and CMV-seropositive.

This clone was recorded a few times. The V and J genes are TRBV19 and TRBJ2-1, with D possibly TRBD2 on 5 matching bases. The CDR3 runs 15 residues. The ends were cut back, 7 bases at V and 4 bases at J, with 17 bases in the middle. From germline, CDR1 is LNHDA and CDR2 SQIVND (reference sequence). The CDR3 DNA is TGTGCCAGTACCCTCCGACCAGCGGATTACAATGAGCAGTTCTTC. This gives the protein CASTLRPADYNEQFF.

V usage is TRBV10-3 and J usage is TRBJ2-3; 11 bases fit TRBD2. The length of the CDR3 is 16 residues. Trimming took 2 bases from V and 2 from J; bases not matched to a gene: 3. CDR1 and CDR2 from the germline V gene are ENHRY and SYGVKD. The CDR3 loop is CAISEGLAGSTDTQYF. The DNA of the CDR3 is TGTGCCATCAGTGAGGGACTAGCGGGTTCCACAGATACGCAGTATTTT.

The CDR3 coding sequence is TGTGCCAGCAGGCCGGGACAGAGCAATCAGCCCCAGCATTTT. Encoded protein: CASRPGQSNQPQHF. V usage is TRBV6-1 and J usage is TRBJ1-5; TRBD1 aligns across 7 bases. Germline-derived CDR1 and CDR2 are MNHNS and SASEGT. V lost 6 bases and J lost 1; bases outside the gene matches: 3. The CDR3 is 14 residues long.

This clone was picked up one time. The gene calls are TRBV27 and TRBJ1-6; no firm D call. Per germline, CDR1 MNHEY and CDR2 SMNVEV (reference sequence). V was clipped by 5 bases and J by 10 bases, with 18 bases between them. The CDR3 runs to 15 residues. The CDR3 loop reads CASSPPRRRESPLHF. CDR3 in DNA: TGTGCCAGCAGTCCCCCCCGACGGAGGGAATCACCCCTCCACTTT.

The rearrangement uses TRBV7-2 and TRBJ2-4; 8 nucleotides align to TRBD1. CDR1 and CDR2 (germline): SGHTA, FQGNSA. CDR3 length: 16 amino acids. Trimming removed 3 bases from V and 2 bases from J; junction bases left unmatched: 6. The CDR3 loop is CASSFGTGNTKNIQYF. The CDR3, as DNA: TGTGCCAGCAGCTTTGGGACAGGAAATACCAAAAACATTCAGTACTTC.

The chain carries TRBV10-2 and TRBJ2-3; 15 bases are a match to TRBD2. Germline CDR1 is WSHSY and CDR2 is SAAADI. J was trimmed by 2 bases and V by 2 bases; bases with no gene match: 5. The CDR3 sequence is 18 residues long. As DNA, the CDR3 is TGCGCCAGCAGTGAGGGGGGGACTAGCGGGGGGTCCACAGATACGCAGTATTTT. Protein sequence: CASSEGGTSGGSTDTQYF.

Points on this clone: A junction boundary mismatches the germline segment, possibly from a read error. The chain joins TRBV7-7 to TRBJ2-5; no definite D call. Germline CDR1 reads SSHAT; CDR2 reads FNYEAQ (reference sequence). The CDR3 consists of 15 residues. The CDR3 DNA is TGTGCTAGCAGCTTTAGCCAGACCCGCCAAGAGACCCAGTACTTC. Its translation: CASSFSQTRQETQYF.

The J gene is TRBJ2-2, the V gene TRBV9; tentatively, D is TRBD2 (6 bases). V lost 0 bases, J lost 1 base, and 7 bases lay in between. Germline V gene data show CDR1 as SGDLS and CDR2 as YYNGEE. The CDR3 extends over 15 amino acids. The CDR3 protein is CASSVGSGNTGELFF. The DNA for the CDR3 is TGTGCCAGCAGCGTAGGTAGCGGGAACACCGGGGAGCTGTTTTTT.

The CDR3 region has the DNA TGTGCCAGCAGTTACACGGAGGGTCTGGTCGAGCAGTACTTC. This gives the protein CASSYTEGLVEQYF. V usage is TRBV6-5 and J usage is TRBJ2-7; weak D call: TRBD2 (6 bases). V lost 2 bases, J lost 6 bases, and 14 bases lay in between. From germline, CDR1 is MNHEY and CDR2 SVGAGI. The CDR3 totals 14 residues.